This T cell receptor beta chain was recorded in a study of cytomegalovirus exposure and HLA in healthy donors (dated 2017 in TCRdb). Study-level background: An earlier analysis of a few hundred of the donors reported 250 to 350 Gb of sequence data and some 110 million unique TCR beta sequences obtained from approximately 180 million T cells. A later genetic analysis used genome-wide SNP genotypes for about 65% of the roughly 670 donors, treating that subset as a discovery cohort. Typing coverage varied by locus: roughly 629-630 donors for A, B, C, DRB1 and DQB1; approximately 560 for DQA1; nearly 610 for DPA1; 400 to 480 for DPB1. Donor age, sex, ethnicity and CMV serostatus were compiled together with the repertoire data. On average, around 240,000 unique TCR beta nucleotide sequences were sequenced per donor among some 420 genotyped donors of the cohort, with about 19% of those sequences being non-productive. In the later analysis, no new phenotypic data were used to find candidate immune exposures; instead, reliance was placed on TCR beta sequences and their occurrence across donors. The study combined high-throughput TCR immunosequencing, statistical association of individual TCRs with disease status, and machine learning to predict cytomegalovirus infection status. Five DR-DQ haplotypes were treated as single units for association and clustering because of strong linkage in the cohort. All discovery cohort repertoires had been generated using a single sequencing platform. Class I and class II HLA loci were covered by the typing at four-digit resolution. An earlier analysis of 587 of the donors applied high-throughput TCR beta sequencing to assess whether each TCR beta V gene segment acted as functional or pseudogenic. Approximately 300 gigabases of sequencing data and around 80 million unique TCR sequences made up an early release that covered 640 HLA-typed donors. The genetic ancestry cluster associated with self-reported Caucasian donors included 80% to 90% of the roughly 400 genotyped donors. In addition to the first cohort of 650 to 750 subjects, a separate validation cohort of approximately 110 different subjects was used. A later analysis re-examined previously published TCR beta repertoires from about 670 donors and added high-resolution HLA genotyping to investigate patterns of TCR occurrence. Using immunosequencing, the study profiled T cell repertoires from some 670 subjects and related those repertoires to cytomegalovirus serostatus. The study aimed to test whether signatures of past pathogen exposure could be identified by cataloging public T cell receptors.

What the authors observed across the whole study: Several of the top co-occurrence clusters appeared to be linked to parvovirus B19, influenza, CMV and Epstein-Barr virus, according to a later analysis. According to a later genetic analysis, donors in an Asian-associated ancestry cluster had fewer N-insertions in productive TCRs than the roughly 660-donor mean. Presence/absence analyses assumed roughly uniform sequencing depth across donors, an assumption that may not hold. The authors suggested that the approach could potentially be extended to other disease states and immunological phenotypes. A further reported finding was that TCR beta sequences accurately predicted the HLA-A and HLA-B alleles for most subjects in the first cohort. At a false discovery rate of 0.05, a later analysis linked 15,000 to 20,000 TCR beta sequences to specific HLA alleles. This cohort had only TCR beta chains sequenced, and the lack of alpha or paired-chain data limited which features could be detected. The sequencing pipeline was judged likely to have produced a cluster of highly shared sequence variants as a technical artifact. The classifier was reported to diagnose cytomegalovirus status with high specificity and sensitivity in both the original and validation cohorts. In a later analysis, most CMV-associated TCR beta chains were found to appear HLA-restricted, with HLA associations seemingly driven largely by CMV exposure. The study listed 164 TCR beta chains as associated with cytomegalovirus. Because some donors lacked HLA typing at each locus, the association tests relied only on the typed subset. Some IMGT-functional V segments, including TRBV6-2 and TRBV6-3, could not be told apart with the 87-base-pair reads, so those segments were excluded. Because counts were too low, 15 to 20 rarely observed V segments, including chromosome 9 orphons, were excluded from the earlier analysis of 500 to 700 of the donors. Immune exposure information for the cohort was limited to CMV serostatus. In a later analysis, the rate of TCR association differed among HLA loci, with DRB1 alleles having the most associated TCRs and HLA-C alleles having the fewest. A few of the identified cytomegalovirus-associated TCR beta chains were confirmed in vitro to be specific for cytomegalovirus antigens. When HLA alleles, especially DR and DQ, strongly co-occurred, attributing TCR associations to individual alleles was difficult. Most TCR sequences were observed very rarely across donors, whereas some public TCRs were present in many individuals. An earlier analysis of several hundred of the donors showed that most TCR beta V segments appeared in productive rearrangements either about 90% or about 30% of the time, which broadly matched IMGT annotations. In a later analysis, HLA-associated TCR beta chains were found to be more clonally expanded and to have lower generation probabilities than equally common non-associated chains. Correlated functional status among segregating V segments might reflect linkage disequilibrium, but an unknown experimental factor could not be ruled out. V-gene and J-gene trimming of TCR beta chains was associated with a missense DCLRE1C variant in a later genetic analysis, and the association was replicated in an independent cohort.

In total, roughly 710 healthy bone marrow donors made up the cohort. Cohort members were all nominally healthy when sampled, although unrecorded immune exposures were likely present. The donor tested CMV seronegative, placing the donor among the approximately 400 seronegative members of the cohort. A peripheral blood sample was provided by each donor, and peripheral blood mononuclear cells were used for TCR beta sequencing. The Qiagen DNeasy Blood Extraction Kit was used to extract genomic DNA from the blood cell samples. Trimming removed 5 bases from V and 5 bases from J; the gene matches leave 4 bases unexplained. The CDR3 covers 15 residues, taking in both the cysteine and the phenylalanine. Just the 45-base CDR3 DNA is kept, in frame starting at base 1. CDR1 and CDR2 (MNHEY, SVGAGI) derive from the germline V gene. Library method: the immunoSEQ multiplex PCR assay. A mixture of 60 forward primers for TCR Vbeta segments and 13 reverse primers for TCR Jbeta segments was used in the multiplex PCR. The CDR3 region of rearranged TCR beta genes was amplified from genomic DNA with a multiplex PCR assay. The amplified TCR beta libraries were sequenced on the Illumina HiSeq System as 87-base-pair reads. Per the authors' processing: Across the roughly 640 repertoires, a later analysis counted 78 million or so unique TCR beta chains, around 11 million of which were shared by at least two donors. A nearest-neighbor algorithm error-corrected the raw reads and collapsed the reads into unique sequences, merging closely related sequences to remove PCR and sequencing errors. Alignment of CDR3 sequences to IMGT reference sequences was used to assign V, D and J gene segments. Each retained sequence needed at least a six-nucleotide match to both a V gene segment and a J gene segment. Rearrangements were called productive when the CDR3 lacked stop codons and stayed in frame with V and J; all others were non-productive. Following IMGT convention, CDR3 was defined as the stretch from the second conserved V-encoded cysteine to the conserved J-encoded phenylalanine. The earlier analysis of a few hundred of the donors excluded any sequence lacking an unambiguous match to a single V gene segment. In an earlier analysis of some 590 of the donors, a V segment was called functional when productive rearrangements were above 56.7%, and segregating when the standard deviation between donors exceeded 5%. A statistical classification framework was built to diagnose cytomegalovirus status from the catalog of TCR beta chain sequences. A later analysis assigned V and J genes by comparing TCR nucleotide sequences with IMGT/GENE-DB human TR gene sequences. The TCRdist pipeline was used in a later analysis to assign CDR3 sequences and most-parsimonious VDJ recombination scenarios. In a later analysis, every TCR beta chain was defined by the combination of its CDR3 amino acid sequence and its V-gene family, and reads without a unique V-gene family were dropped. In a later analysis, 450 to 600 highly shared, low-generation-probability nucleotide sequences were removed to address suspected cross-contamination and a sequencing artifact. In a later analysis, a clonal expansion index for each public chain was calculated from normalized within-repertoire ranks of inferred template counts. A later analysis computed generation probabilities with a VDJ recombination model fitted to out-of-frame rearrangements, and checked the results against IGoR. In a later analysis, hypergeometric tests were used to score TCR-TCR, TCR-HLA and TCR-CMV co-occurrence, with a repertoire-size bias correction applied to TCR pairs. False discovery rates were estimated in a later analysis by permuting HLA or CMV assignments 20 times. In a later analysis, co-occurring TCRs were grouped with DBSCAN, and TCRdist sequence similarity was added when clustering was performed within HLA-allele-positive subsets. For co-occurrence clustering, repertoires with fewer than 30,000 or more than 120,000 public chains were excluded, along with about five repertoires with anomalous nucleotide sharing. The table was pulled from immuneACCESS by TCRdb, which kept in-frame rearrangements only. Such tables lose some clones; where checked, under half of the loss comes from unresolved V genes, and the rest has no known cause. That table supplies the V and J calls and clone size; D and trimming were determined from the DNA. This sample holds about 170,000 clones; 75% to 85% were observed only once. Of the sample, under 2% falls within the top ten clones.

On this clone: The target of this receptor is not known. Within one base of it there is no much larger clone, and no base qualities were kept.

The TCR was taken from a woman aged 18-35 years in good health and CMV-seronegative. The receptor chain draws on TRBV6-5 and TRBJ1-6, and 9 bases in between align with TRBD1. Sequencing input: PBMCs. The DNA sequence is as follows: TGTGCCAGCAGTCCGGGACAGGGCGATAATTCACCCCTCCACTTT. Its protein is CASSPGQGDNSPLHF.